What follows are 16 T cell receptor beta chains derived from one specimen sequenced in a study of blood T cell repertoires in COVID-19. Method: immunoSEQ multiplex PCR; TCRdb's copy keeps in-frame clones and lacks some. The table lists 90,000 to 100,000 clones, 81% of them singletons. The sequenced sample consisted of peripheral blood. These receptors were collected from an elderly woman with acute or convalescent COVID-19.

This clone turned up a few times. This rearrangement joins TRBV4-2 to TRBJ1-4; weak D call: TRBD1 (6 bases). V lost 0 bases, J lost 8 bases, and 13 bases lay in between. Per germline, CDR1 LGHNA and CDR2 YNFKEQ. This CDR3 has 15 residues. The CDR3 nucleotides are TGTGCCAGCAGCCAAGATAAACAGGGCGGAGAAAAACTGTTTTTT. Translation: CASSQDKQGGEKLFF.

V gene TRBV30 combines with J gene TRBJ1-3; 9 bases align to TRBD1. V trimming: 1 base; J trimming: 1 base; junction bases outside the gene matches: 2. This CDR3 spans 15 amino acids. The germline CDR1 and CDR2 sequences are GTSNPN and SVGIG (reference sequence). DNA of the CDR3: TGTGCCTGGAGTGGGGACAGGGCTTCTGGAAACACCATATATTTT. This gives the protein CAWSGDRASGNTIYF.

V is TRBV30 and J is TRBJ1-1; TRBD1 might be the D (6 bases). CDR1 is GTSNPN, CDR2 SVGIG, per germline (reference sequence). Trimming shortened V by 0 bases and J by 7 bases, and 15 bases separated the two germline ends. The CDR3 is 14 residues long. The CDR3 spells CAWSVVRGSVEAFF. The CDR3 nucleotides are TGTGCCTGGAGTGTCGTCAGGGGTTCGGTTGAAGCTTTCTTT.

The V call is TRBV3-1 (or the pseudogene TRBV3-2), the J call TRBJ1-1; 9 bases agree with TRBD1. The CDR3 runs to 13 residues. CDR1 LGHDT and CDR2 YNNKEL come from the germline V gene (reference sequence). With 8 bases clipped from V and 1 base from J, the junction kept 2 bases outside the gene matches. The CDR3 sequence: CASGTGKNTEAFF. Written as DNA, the CDR3 is TGTGCCAGCGGGACAGGGAAGAACACTGAAGCTTTCTTT.

V usage is TRBV25-1 and J usage is TRBJ1-4; 7 bases are a match to TRBD1. The CDR3 length is 15 residues. The trim removed 4 bases at V and 4 bases at J, leaving 6 bases unmatched. Per germline, CDR1 MGHDK and CDR2 SYGVNS. In nucleotides, the CDR3 is TGTGCCAGCAGTGCTACAGGGGTCCTTAATGAAAAACTGTTTTTT. This sequence encodes CASSATGVLNEKLFF.

The chain carries TRBV3-1 (or the pseudogene TRBV3-2) and TRBJ1-6; D call uncertain. CDR3 length: 16 amino acids. Germline lookup yields CDR1 LGHDT and CDR2 YNNKEL (reference sequence). Trimming took 4 bases from V and 0 from J, leaving 10 bases between them. The CDR3 DNA is TGTGCCAGCAGCCCCCAGGCGAGCTCCTATAATTCACCCCTCCACTTT. It is translated as CASSPQASSYNSPLHF.

The chain employs TRBV28 and TRBJ1-2; 9 nucleotides agree with TRBD1. V trimming: 4 bases; J trimming: 7 bases; junction bases outside the gene matches: 13. Germline CDR1 MDHEN, CDR2 SYDVKM. The CDR3 extends over 16 amino acids. Here the CDR3 reads CASSSRPTGGAGGYTF. The DNA of the CDR3 is TGTGCCAGCAGTTCGCGTCCCACAGGGGGCGCGGGTGGCTACACCTTC.

The chain couples TRBV2 to TRBJ2-7; D perhaps matches TRBD1 (5 bases). The CDR3 contains 13 residues. Germline values: CDR1 SNHLY, CDR2 FYNNEI. The V gene lost 7 bases and the J gene lost 3 bases, with 13 bases spanning the gap. In DNA, the CDR3 is TGTGCCAGCAACAGGAACAGAGACTACGAGCAGTACTTC. Translating it yields CASNRNRDYEQYF.

The genes are TRBV12-3 or TRBV12-4 and TRBJ1-3, with D hard to call. The V gene lost 8 bases and the J gene lost 0 bases, with 8 bases spanning the gap. The CDR3 consists of 13 residues. CDR3 DNA: TGTGCCAGCGCAACTAGCTCTGGAAACACCATATATTTT. Its translation is CASATSSGNTIYF.

This clone was seen just once. The V and J genes are TRBV7-3 and TRBJ2-1; D uncertain. V was pared by 5 bases and J by 9 bases, with 8 bases between. This CDR3 is 11 amino acids long. Germline CDR1 reads SGHTA; CDR2 reads FQGTGA. CDR3 sequence: CASSGNSEQFF. The CDR3 region has the DNA TGTGCCAGCAGCGGAAACAGTGAGCAGTTCTTC.

This clone came up once. The CDR3 DNA reads TGTGCCAGCAGTAGAGCGGGGGGGCCTGAAGAGACCCAGTACTTC. It specifies CASSRAGGPEETQYF. The genes are TRBV6-5 and TRBJ2-5; 10 bases fit TRBD2. With 5 bases clipped from V and 3 bases from J, the junction kept 6 bases outside the gene matches. The CDR3 runs 15 residues. CDR1 and CDR2 (germline): MNHEY, SVGAGI.

The rearrangement uses TRBV5-1 and TRBJ1-1; 9 nucleotides line up with TRBD1. CDR1 SGHRS and CDR2 YFSETQ come from the germline V gene. The V and J ends lost 3 bases and 1 base, in that order; junction bases with no gene match: 4. This CDR3 is built from 15 residues. CDR3 region: CASSYAGQGNTEAFF. Here the CDR3 DNA reads TGCGCCAGCAGCTATGCGGGACAGGGGAACACTGAAGCTTTCTTT.

V gene TRBV2 combines with J gene TRBJ2-7; possibly TRBD2 for D (6 bases). CDR1 and CDR2 from the germline V gene are SNHLY and FYNNEI. This CDR3 region has 15 residues. The ends were cut back, 4 bases at V and 0 bases at J, with 13 bases in the middle. This chain's CDR3 is CASSGTSRSSYEQYF. The CDR3 coding sequence is TGTGCCAGCAGTGGCACTAGCCGAAGCTCCTACGAGCAGTACTTC.

The chain links TRBV5-1 to TRBJ1-1, with D uncertain. Germline V gene sequence: CDR1 SGHRS, CDR2 YFSETQ. Trimming stripped 3 bases from V and 4 bases from J, with 10 bases between. This CDR3 is built from 13 residues. CDR3 in DNA: TGCGCCAGCAGCTCACAGTTTACCACTGAAGCTTTCTTT. As protein: CASSSQFTTEAFF. Using reference TRBV5-1 and TRBJ1-1 for the parts outside the CDR3, the full variable domain is KAGVTQTPRYLIKTRGQQVTLSCSPISGHRSVSWYQQTPGQGLQFLFEYFSETQRNKGNFPGRFSGRQFSNSRSEMNVSTLELGDSALYLCASSSQFTTEAFFGQGTRLTVV.

V gene TRBV7-3 combines with J gene TRBJ2-1; perhaps TRBD2 as D (5 bases). Trimming removed 5 bases from V and 0 bases from J, with 14 bases in between. The germline V gene encodes CDR1 SGHTA and CDR2 FQGTGA. CDR3 length: 16 residues. The CDR3 DNA is TGTGCCAGCAGCCCCTCTGGCGGGTTCTCCTACAATGAGCAGTTCTTC. It codes for CASSPSGGFSYNEQFF.

The chain links TRBV28 to TRBJ1-6; the D gene is possibly TRBD1 (5 bases). Germline V gene lookup returns CDR1 MDHEN and CDR2 SYDVKM. The length of the CDR3 is 15 residues. Trimming pared 4 bases from V and 5 bases from J, leaving 12 bases between. CDR3 loop: CASSSYGGNNSPLHF. The CDR3 nucleotides read TGTGCCAGCAGTTCCTACGGGGGAAATAATTCACCCCTCCACTTT.